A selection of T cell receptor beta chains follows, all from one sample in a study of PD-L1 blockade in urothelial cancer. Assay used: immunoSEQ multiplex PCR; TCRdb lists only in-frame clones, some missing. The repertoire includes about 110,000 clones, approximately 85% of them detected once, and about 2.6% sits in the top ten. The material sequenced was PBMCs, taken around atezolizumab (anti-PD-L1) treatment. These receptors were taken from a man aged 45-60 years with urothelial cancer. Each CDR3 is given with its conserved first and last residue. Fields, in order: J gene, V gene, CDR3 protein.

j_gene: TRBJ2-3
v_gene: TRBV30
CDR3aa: CAWSGQTDTQYF

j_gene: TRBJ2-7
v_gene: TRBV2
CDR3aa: CASSDPGLAEAYEQYF

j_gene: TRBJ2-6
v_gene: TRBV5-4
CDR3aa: CASSIEGSGANVLTF

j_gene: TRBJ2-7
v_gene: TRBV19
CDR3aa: CASSISGLAGETSSYEQYF

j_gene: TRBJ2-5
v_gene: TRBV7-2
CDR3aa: CASSPGLAGGRLGETQYF

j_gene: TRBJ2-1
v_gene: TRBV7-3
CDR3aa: CASSLKAGTYNEQFF

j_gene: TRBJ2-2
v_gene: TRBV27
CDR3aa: CASSPRLDLGGELFF

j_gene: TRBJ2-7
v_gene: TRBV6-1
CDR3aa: CASTPTWGGEQYF

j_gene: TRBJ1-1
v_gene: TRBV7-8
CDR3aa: CASSSPGQGTNTEAFF

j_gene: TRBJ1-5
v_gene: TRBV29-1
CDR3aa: CSVTGGPGQPQHF

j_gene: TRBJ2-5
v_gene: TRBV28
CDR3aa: CASRAPDGKETQYF

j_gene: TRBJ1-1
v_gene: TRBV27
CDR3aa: CASSLWAGRRMNTEAFF